This paragraph reports one T cell receptor beta chain. Its antigen remains unidentified. Treatment noted: around 19 received Ad26.COV2.S at low or high dose, single or two shots; five or six received placebo; per-sample allocation not given. Sampling happened 63 days after the first vaccine or placebo injection. Trimming left V 1 base short and J 5 bases short, with 8 bases between. The CDR3 sequence is 13 residues long. Germline V gene data show CDR1 as LGHNA and CDR2 as YNFKEQ. The table came from immunoSEQ multiplex PCR; TCRdb's copy has only in-frame clones and leaves some out. The sample consists of roughly 700,000 clones, 70% to 90% of them appearing once. These data come from a study of Ad26.COV2.S vaccination and SARS-CoV-2 variants. Overall study: Once, or twice with 56 days between doses, Ad26.COV2.S was given intramuscularly.

Study conclusions and caveats: Possibly, TCR breadth and depth analyses underestimated total T cell responses.

This clonotype was obtained from a person between 18 and 65 years old who received the Ad26.COV2.S COVID-19 vaccine or a placebo. The rearrangement joins TRBV4-2 to TRBJ1-2, with a tentative D call TRBD1 (5 bases). The sequencing used peripheral blood, collected in a trial of Ad26.COV2.S vaccine versus placebo. CDR3 protein: CASSQGEGYGYTF. For the CDR3, the DNA is TGTGCCAGCAGCCAAGGGGAGGGGTATGGCTACACCTTC.